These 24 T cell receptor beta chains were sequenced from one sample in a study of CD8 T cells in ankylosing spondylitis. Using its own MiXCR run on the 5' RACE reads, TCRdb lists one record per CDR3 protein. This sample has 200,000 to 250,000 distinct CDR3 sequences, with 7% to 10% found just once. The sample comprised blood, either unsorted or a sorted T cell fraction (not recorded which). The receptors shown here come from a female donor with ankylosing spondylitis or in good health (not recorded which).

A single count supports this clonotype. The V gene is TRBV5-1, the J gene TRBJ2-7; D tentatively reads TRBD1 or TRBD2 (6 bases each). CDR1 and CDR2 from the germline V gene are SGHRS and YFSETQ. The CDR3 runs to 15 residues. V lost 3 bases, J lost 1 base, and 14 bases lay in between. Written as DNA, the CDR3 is TGCGCCAGCAGCTCGGGGGCAGGCCTATCCTACGAGCAGTACTTC. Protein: CASSSGAGLSYEQYF.

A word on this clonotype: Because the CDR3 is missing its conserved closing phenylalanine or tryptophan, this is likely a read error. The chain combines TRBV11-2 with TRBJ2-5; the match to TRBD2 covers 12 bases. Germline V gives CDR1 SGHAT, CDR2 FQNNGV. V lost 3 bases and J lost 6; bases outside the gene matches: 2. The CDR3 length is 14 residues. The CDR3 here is CASSLTSGSKTQYL. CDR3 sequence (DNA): TGTGCCAGCAGCTTGACTAGCGGGAGTAAGACCCAGTACTTA.

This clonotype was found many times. This CDR3 is CASSTDRIYEQYF. CDR3 nucleotides: TGTGCCAGCAGTACTGACAGGATTTACGAGCAGTACTTC. This chain connects TRBV7-9 to TRBJ2-7; D possibly corresponds to TRBD1 (6 bases). Looked up from germline, CDR1 is SEHNR and CDR2 is FQNEAQ (reference sequence). The V end lost 6 bases, the J end lost 4 bases, and 13 bases lay between the germline ends. The CDR3 covers 13 residues.

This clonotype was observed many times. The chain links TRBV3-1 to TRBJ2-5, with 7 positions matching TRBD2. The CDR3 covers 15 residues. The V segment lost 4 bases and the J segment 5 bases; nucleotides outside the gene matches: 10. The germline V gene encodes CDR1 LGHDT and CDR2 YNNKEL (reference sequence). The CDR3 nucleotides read TGTGCCAGCAGCCTCCTCAGCGGGATGGGCGAGACCCAGTACTTC. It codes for CASSLLSGMGETQYF.

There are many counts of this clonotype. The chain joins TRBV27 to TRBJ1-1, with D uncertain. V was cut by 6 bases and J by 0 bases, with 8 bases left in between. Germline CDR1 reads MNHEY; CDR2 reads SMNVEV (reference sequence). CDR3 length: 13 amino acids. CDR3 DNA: TGTGCCAGCAGCCCTAGCCTGAACACTGAAGCTTTCTTT. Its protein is CASSPSLNTEAFF.

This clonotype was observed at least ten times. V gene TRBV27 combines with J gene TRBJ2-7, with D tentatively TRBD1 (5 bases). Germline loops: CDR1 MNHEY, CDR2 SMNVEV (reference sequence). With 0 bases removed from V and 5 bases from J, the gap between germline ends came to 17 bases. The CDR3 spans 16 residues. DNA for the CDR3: TGTGCCAGCAGTTTATCGGAACAGGCCGGCGTCAACGAGCAGTACTTC. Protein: CASSLSEQAGVNEQYF.

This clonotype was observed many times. CDR3 region: CSARVGKAGTTYNEQFF. In DNA, the CDR3 is TGCAGTGCTAGAGTTGGGAAAGCGGGCACCACATACAATGAGCAGTTCTTC. The rearrangement uses TRBV20-1 and TRBJ2-1; tentatively, D is TRBD2 (6 bases). The CDR3 spans 17 residues. Germline V CDR1 and CDR2: DFQATT, SNEGSKA (reference sequence). V was shortened by 1 base and J by 4 bases, with 20 bases between the two germline ends.

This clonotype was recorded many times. CDR3 coding DNA: TGTGCCAGCAGCTTGGAACGTGAGCAGTACTTC. Residues: CASSLEREQYF. V and J are TRBV5-6 and TRBJ2-7; D unclear. V lost 0 bases, J lost 7 bases, and 5 bases lay in between. There are 11 residues in the CDR3. Germline V gene lookup returns CDR1 SGHDT and CDR2 YYEEEE.

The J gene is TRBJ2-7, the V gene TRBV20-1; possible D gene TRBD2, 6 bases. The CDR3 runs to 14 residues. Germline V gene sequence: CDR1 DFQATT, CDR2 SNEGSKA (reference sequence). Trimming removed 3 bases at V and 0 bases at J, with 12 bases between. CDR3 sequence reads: CSARLGLGSYEQYF. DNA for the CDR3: TGCAGTGCTAGGTTGGGACTGGGCTCCTACGAGCAGTACTTC.

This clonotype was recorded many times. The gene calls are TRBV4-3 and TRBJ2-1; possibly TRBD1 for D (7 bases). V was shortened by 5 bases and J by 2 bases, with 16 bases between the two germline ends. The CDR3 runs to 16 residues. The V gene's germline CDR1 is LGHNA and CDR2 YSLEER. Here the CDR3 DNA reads TGCGCCAGCAGCGATCAGGGGGGAGATACCTACAATGAGCAGTTCTTC. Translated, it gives CASSDQGGDTYNEQFF.

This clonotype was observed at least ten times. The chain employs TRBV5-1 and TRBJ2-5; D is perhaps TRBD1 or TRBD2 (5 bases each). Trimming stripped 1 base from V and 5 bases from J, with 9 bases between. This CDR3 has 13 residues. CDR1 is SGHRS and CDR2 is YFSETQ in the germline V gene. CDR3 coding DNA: TGCGCCAGCAGCTTGTGGGGGAGTGAGACCCAGTACTTC. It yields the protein CASSLWGSETQYF.

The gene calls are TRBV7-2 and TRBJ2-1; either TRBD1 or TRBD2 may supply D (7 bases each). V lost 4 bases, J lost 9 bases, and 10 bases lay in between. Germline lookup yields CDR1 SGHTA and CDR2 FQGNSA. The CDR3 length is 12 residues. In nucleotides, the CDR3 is TGTGCCAGCAGCTCAGGGGGGGTTGAGCAGTTCTTC. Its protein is CASSSGGVEQFF.

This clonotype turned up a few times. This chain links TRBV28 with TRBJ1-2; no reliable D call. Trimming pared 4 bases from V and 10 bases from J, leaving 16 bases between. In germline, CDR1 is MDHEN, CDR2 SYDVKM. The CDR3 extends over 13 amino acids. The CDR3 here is CASSSGSLYVYTF. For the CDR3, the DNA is TGTGCCAGCAGTTCCGGGAGCCTCTACGTCTACACCTTC.

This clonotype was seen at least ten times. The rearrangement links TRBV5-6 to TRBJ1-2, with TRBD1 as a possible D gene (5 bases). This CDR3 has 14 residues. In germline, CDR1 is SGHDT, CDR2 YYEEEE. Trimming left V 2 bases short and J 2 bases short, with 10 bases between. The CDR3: CASSFRALNYGYTF. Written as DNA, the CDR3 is TGTGCCAGCAGCTTCAGGGCCCTCAACTATGGCTACACCTTC. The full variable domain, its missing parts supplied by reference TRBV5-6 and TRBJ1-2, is DAGVTQSPTHLIKTRGQQVTLRCSPKSGHDTVSWYQQALGQGPQFIFQYYEEEERQRGNFPDRFSGHQFPNYSSELNVNALLLGDSALYLCASSFRALNYGYTFGSGTRLTVV.

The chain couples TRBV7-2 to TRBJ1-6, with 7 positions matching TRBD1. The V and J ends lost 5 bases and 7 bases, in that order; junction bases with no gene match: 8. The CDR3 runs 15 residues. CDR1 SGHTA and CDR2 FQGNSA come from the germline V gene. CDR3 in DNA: TGTGCCAGCAGCATTCCTGGGACAGCAAATTCACCCCTCCACTTT. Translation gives CASSIPGTANSPLHF.

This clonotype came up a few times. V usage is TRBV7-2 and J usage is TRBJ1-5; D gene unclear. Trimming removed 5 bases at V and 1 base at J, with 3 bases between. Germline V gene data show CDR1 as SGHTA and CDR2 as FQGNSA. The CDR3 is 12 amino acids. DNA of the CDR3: TGTGCCAGCAGCGTAAGCAATCAGCCCCAGCATTTT. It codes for CASSVSNQPQHF.

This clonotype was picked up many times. As DNA, the CDR3 is TGTGCCAGCAGCTCTGGGGTGGGTGACGAGCAGTACTTC. It is translated as CASSSGVGDEQYF. The chain has TRBV7-6 and TRBJ2-7; D gene uncertain. Trimming removed 4 bases from V and 5 bases from J, with 12 bases in between. There are 13 residues in the CDR3. Germline V CDR1 and CDR2: SGHVS, FNYEAQ.

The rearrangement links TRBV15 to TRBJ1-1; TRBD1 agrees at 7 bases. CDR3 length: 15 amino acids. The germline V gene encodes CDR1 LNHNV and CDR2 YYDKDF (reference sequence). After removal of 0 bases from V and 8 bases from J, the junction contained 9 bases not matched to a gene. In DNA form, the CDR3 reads TGTGCCACCAGCAGAGATCGTCAGGGGGTTGGGGAAGCTTTCTTT. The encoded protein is CATSRDRQGVGEAFF.

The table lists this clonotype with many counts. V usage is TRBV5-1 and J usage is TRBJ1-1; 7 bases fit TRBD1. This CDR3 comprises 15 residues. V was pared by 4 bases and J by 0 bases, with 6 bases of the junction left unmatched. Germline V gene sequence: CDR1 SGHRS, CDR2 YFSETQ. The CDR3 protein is CASSDSGQLNTEAFF. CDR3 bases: TGCGCCAGCAGCGACTCGGGACAGTTGAACACTGAAGCTTTCTTT.

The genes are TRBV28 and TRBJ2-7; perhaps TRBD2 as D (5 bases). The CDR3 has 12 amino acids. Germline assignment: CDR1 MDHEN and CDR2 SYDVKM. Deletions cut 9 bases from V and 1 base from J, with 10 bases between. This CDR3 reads CASFRGSYEQYF. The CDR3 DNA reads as TGTGCCAGTTTCCGAGGGTCCTACGAGCAGTACTTC.

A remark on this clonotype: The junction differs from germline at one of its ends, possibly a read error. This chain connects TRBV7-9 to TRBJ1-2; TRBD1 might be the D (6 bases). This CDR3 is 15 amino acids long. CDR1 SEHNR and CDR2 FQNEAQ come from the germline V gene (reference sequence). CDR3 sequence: CASSLAAGGAYDYTF. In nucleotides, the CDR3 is TGTGCCAGCAGCTTAGCGGCGGGGGGCGCCTATGACTACACCTTC.

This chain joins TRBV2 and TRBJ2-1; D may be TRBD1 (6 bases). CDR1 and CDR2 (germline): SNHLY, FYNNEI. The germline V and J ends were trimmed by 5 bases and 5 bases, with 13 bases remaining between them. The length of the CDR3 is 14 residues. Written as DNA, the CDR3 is TGTGCCAGCAGTTTCTATCAGGGGAACAATGAGCAGTTCTTC. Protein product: CASSFYQGNNEQFF.

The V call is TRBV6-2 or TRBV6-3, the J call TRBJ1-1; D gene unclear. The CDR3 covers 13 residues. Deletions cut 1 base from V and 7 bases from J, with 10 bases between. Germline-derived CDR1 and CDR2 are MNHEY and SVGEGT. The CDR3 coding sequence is TGTGCCAGCAGTTACTTTCAGGTTCATGAAGCTTTCTTT. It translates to CASSYFQVHEAFF.

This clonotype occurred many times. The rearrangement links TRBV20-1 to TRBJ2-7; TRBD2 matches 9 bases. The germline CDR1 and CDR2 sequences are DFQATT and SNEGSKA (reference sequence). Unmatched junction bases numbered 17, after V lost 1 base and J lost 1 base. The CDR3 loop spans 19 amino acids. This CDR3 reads CSARAGPGLAVERSYEQYF. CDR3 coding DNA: TGCAGTGCTAGAGCAGGACCGGGACTAGCTGTCGAGAGGTCCTACGAGCAGTACTTC.